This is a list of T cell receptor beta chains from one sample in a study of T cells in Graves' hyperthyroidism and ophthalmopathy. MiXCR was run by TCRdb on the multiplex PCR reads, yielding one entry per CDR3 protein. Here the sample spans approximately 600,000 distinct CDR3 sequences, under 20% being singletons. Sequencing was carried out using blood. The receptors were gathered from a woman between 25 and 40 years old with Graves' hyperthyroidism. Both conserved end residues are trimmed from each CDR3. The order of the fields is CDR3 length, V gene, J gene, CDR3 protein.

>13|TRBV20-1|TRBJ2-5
SARSLTGKEETQY
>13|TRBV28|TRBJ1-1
ASRSPTPSNTEAF
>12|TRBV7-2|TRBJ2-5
ASSARQGKGTQY
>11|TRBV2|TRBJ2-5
ASTWTGSQTQY
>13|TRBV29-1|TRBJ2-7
SVDFQREGGYEQY
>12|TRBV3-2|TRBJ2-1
ASSVKRAYNEQF
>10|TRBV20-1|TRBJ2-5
SGREAQETQY
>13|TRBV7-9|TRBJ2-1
ASSSSGTGGNEQF
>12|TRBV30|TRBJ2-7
AWSAGTSGNEQY
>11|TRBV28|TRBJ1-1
ASSLKQNTEAF
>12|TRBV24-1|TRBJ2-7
ATSERDRDYEQY
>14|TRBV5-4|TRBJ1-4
ASSRGITVGDEKLF
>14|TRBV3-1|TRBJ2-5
ASSVLNGRDSETQY
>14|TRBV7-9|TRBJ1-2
ASSLSSHPGTYGYT
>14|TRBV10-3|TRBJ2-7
AISEAAGTLTYEQY
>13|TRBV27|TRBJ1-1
ASSLRVGVNTEAF
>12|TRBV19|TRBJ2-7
ASSMGGWSYEQY
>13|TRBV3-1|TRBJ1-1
ASSQGGSQEAEAF
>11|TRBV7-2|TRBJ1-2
ASSSRTVYGYT
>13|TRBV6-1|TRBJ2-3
ASTLNGGRADTQY
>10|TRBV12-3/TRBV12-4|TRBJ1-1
ASVDRNTEAF
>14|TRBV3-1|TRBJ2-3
ASSQGDGSITDTQY
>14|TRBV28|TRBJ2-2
ASSFLTGTYTGELF
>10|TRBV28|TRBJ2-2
ASTSGVGELF
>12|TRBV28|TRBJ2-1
ASNGGPEYNEQF
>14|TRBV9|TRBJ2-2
ASSGYRGRVTGELF
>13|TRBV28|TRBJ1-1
ASSLFVQGHAEAF
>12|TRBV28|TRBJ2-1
ASSLRRNYNEQF
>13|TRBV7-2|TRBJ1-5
ASSNRVGGNQPQH
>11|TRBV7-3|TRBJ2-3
ASSEAFMGTQY
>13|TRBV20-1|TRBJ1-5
SAPDRRRSNQPQH
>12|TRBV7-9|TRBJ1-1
ASSLVGGNAEAF
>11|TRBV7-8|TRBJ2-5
ASRPGVQETQY
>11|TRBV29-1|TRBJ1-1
SAGGHSYTEAF
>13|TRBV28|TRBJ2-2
ASSRQGVKTGELF
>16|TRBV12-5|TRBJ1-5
ASGVSLSSTAPYQPQH
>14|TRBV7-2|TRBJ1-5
ASSLEVGVRNQPQH
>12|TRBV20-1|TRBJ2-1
SARDQVAVNEQF
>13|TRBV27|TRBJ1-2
ASSPRQGIGYGYT
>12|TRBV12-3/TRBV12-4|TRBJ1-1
ASSLNWGYTEAF
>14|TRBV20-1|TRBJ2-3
SARAWGLAGTDTQY
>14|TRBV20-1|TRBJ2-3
SADPRTSGYTDTQY
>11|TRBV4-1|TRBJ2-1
ASSQNWGDEQF
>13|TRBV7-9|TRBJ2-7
ASSRAGRGRDEQY
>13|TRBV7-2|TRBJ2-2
ASSIRTGRTGELF
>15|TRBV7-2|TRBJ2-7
ASSLGFEAGGPGGQY
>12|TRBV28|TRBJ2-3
ASSPQSSTDTQY
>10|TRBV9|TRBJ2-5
ASSGPGALQY
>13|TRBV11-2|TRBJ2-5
ASSRPGRGKETQY
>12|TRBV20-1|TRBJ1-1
SARRTPQGTEAF
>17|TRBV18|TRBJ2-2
ASSPRDLLTPGNTGELF
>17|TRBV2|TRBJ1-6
ASSQDETGLLSYNSPLH
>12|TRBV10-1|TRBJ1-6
ASSGTGGNSPLH
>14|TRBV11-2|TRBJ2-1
ASSLGGGASYNEQF